This paragraph covers one T cell receptor beta chain sequence. Antigen unknown. TCRdb analysed the RT-PCR reads with MiXCR anew, one entry per CDR3 protein. The sample contains 750,000 to 850,000 distinct CDR3 sequences, approximately 17% of which appear only once. This entry is derived from a study of response to subunit inactivated influenza vaccine. Regarding the study as a whole: Authors suggested each seasonal influenza vaccination recruits few new T cells.

Trimming pared 3 bases from V and 8 bases from J, leaving 14 bases between. This CDR3 comprises 14 residues. The chain combines TRBV12-3 or TRBV12-4 with TRBJ2-1; a possible D gene is TRBD2 (5 bases). The receptor was isolated from a man between 50 and 59 years old who received an inactivated influenza vaccine. The sequencing here drew on PBMCs from blood, taken more than 4 days after vaccination. Written as DNA, the CDR3 is TGTGCCAGCAGTTTCCGGCTAGCAGTCGATGAGCAGTTCTTC. Translated: CASSFRLAVDEQFF.